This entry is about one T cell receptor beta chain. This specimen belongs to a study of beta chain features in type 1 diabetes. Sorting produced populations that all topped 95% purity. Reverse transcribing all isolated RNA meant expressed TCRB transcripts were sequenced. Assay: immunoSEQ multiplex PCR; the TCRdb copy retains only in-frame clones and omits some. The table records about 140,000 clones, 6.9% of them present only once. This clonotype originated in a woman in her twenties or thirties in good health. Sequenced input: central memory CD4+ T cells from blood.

DNA of the CDR3: TGTGCCAGCAGTGACCGGGGGAGCACAGATACGCAGTATTTT. This encodes CASSDRGSTDTQYF. The chain is built from TRBV6-4 and TRBJ2-3, with D possibly TRBD2 on 6 matching bases. Between the trimmed V and J ends, which lost 2 bases and 0 bases, there was a span of 6 bases. The CDR3 runs 14 residues. Germline CDR1 is MRHNA and CDR2 is SNTAGT.